This TCR beta chain was documented in a study of blood T cell repertoires in COVID-19. Across the whole study: The samples span acute and convalescent COVID-19 from the United States, Italy and Spain. T cells, B-cell-depleted T cells, or PBMCs provided the cDNA or gDNA that served as material.

The CDR3 length is 13 residues. V shed 6 bases and J shed 5 bases, with 14 bases lying between them. The V gene's germline CDR1 is LNHDA and CDR2 SQIVND (reference sequence). Original methodology: Estimates of nucleated cell counts were drawn from the amplification of reference gene primers. Here immunoSEQ multiplex PCR was the method, and the copy in TCRdb shows in-frame clones only, minus some. V and J calls and clone size come straight from that table; D and trimming were deduced from the DNA. This repertoire shows some 180,000 clones, almost 90% found once; its top ten account for 0.62%. Sequenced: peripheral blood. The rearrangement joins TRBV19 to TRBJ2-7; the D gene is possibly TRBD1 (6 bases). This clonotype was sampled from a man aged 50-59 years with acute or convalescent COVID-19. The CDR3 protein is CASSKTGKDEQYF. The CDR3 region has the DNA TGTGCCAGTAGCAAAACAGGGAAGGACGAGCAGTACTTC.